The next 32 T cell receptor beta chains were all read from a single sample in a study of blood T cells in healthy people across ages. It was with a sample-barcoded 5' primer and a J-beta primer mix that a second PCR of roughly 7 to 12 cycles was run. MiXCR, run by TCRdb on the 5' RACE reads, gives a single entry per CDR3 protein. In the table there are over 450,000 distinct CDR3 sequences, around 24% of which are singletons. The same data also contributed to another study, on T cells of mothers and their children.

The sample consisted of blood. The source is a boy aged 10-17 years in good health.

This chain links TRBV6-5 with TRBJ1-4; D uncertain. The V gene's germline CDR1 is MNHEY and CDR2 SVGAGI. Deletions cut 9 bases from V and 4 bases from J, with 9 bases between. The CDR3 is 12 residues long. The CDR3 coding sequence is TGTGCCAGTCTGGGCAGTAATGAAAAACTGTTTTTT. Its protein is CASLGSNEKLFF.

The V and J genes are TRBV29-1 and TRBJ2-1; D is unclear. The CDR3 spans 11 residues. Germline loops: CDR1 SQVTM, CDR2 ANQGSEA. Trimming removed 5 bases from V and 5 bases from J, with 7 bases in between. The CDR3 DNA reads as TGCAGCGTTTACGGAAACAATGAGCAGTTCTTC. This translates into CSVYGNNEQFF.

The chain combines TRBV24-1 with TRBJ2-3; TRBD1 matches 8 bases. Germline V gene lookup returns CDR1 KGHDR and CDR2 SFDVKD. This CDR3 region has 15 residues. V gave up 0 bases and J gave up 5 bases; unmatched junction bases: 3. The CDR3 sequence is CATSDLRQGLDTQYF. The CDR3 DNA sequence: TGTGCCACCAGTGATTTGAGACAGGGGTTAGATACGCAGTATTTT.

The chain's CDR3 is CASSLVLAGEDTQYF. The CDR3 DNA follows: TGCGCCAGCAGCTTGGTGCTAGCGGGGGAGGATACGCAGTATTTT. V is TRBV5-1 and J is TRBJ2-3; 10 bases fit TRBD2. With V trimmed by 0 bases and J by 6 bases, 4 bases remained unmatched. The CDR3 length is 15 residues. The V gene's germline CDR1 is SGHRS and CDR2 YFSETQ.

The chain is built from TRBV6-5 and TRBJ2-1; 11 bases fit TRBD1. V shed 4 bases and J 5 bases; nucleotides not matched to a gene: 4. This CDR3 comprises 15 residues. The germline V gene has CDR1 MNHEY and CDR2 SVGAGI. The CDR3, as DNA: TGTGCCAGCAGTTTGGGACAGGGGGGCAACAATGAGCAGTTCTTC. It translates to CASSLGQGGNNEQFF.

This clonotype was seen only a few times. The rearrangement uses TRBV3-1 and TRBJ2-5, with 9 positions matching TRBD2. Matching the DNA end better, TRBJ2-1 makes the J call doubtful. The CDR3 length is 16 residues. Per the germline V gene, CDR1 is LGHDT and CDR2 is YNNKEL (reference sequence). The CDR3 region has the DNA TGTGCCAGCAGCCGGTCAGCGGGAGGACTACCCAATGAGCAGTTCTTC. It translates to CASSRSAGGLPNEQFF.

The CDR3 loop is CASSLGLALDRETQYF. The CDR3 DNA sequence: TGCGCCAGCAGCTTGGGACTAGCGCTTGATAGAGAGACCCAGTACTTC. The chain couples TRBV5-1 to TRBJ2-5; TRBD2 matches 8 bases. Germline V gene data show CDR1 as SGHRS and CDR2 as YFSETQ. The J segment lost 4 bases and the V segment lost 0 bases, leaving 8 bases of the junction unmatched. This CDR3 contains 16 residues.

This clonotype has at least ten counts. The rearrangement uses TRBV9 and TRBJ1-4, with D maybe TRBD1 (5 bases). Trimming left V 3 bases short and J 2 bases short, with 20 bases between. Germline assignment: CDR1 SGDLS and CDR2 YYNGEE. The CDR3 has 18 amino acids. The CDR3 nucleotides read TGTGCCAGCAGCGCGGGCCCTATTGGCCGGGGGACTAATGAAAAACTGTTTTTT. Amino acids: CASSAGPIGRGTNEKLFF.

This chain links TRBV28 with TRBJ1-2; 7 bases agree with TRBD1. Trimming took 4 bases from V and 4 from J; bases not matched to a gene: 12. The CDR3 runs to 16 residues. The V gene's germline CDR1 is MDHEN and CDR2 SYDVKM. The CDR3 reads CASSSRGSGTVYGYTF. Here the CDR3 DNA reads TGTGCCAGCAGTTCTAGGGGGAGCGGGACAGTCTATGGCTACACCTTC.

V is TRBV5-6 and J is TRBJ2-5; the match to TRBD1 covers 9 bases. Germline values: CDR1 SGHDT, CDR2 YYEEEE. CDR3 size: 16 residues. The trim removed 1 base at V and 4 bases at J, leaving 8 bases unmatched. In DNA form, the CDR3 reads TGTGCCAGCAGCTTGCCCGGGACAGGGTTTTCAGAGACCCAGTACTTC. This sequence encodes CASSLPGTGFSETQYF.

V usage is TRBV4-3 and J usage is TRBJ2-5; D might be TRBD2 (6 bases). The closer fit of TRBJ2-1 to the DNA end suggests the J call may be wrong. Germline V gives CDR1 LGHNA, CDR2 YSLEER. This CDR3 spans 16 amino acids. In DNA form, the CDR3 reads TGCGCCAGCAGCCAAGAGGCGGGGTCCTACTACAATGAGCAGTTCTTC. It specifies CASSQEAGSYYNEQFF.

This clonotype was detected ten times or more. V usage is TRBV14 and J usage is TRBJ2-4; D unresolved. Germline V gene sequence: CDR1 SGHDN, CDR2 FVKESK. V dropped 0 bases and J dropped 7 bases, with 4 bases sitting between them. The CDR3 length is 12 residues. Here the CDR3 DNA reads TGTGCCAGCAGCCAAGACAGGAACATTCAGTACTTC. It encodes CASSQDRNIQYF.

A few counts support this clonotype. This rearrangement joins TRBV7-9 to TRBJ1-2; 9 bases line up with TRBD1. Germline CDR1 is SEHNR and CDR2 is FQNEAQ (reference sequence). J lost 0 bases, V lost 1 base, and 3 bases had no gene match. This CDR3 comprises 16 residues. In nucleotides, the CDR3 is TGTGCCAGCAGCTTAGGGGACAGGGATTCTAACTATGGCTACACCTTC. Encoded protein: CASSLGDRDSNYGYTF.

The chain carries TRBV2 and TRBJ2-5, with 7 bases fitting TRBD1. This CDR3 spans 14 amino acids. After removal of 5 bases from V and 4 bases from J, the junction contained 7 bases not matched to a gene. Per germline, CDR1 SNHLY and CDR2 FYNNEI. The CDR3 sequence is CASSSYRGRETQYF. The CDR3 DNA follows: TGTGCCAGCAGTTCCTACAGGGGTCGAGAGACCCAGTACTTC.

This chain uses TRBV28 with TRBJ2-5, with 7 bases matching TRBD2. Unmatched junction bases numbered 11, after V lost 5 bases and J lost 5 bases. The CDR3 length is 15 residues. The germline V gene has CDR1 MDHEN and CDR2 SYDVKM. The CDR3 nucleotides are TGTGCCAGCAGTCTCCTACGCGGGAGTGGGGAGACCCAGTACTTC. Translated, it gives CASSLLRGSGETQYF.

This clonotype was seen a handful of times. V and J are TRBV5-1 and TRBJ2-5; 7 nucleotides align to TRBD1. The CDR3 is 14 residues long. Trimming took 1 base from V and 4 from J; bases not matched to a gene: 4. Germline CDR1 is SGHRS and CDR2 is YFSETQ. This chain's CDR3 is CASSLSQGRETQYF. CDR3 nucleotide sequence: TGCGCCAGCAGCTTGTCACAGGGGCGAGAGACCCAGTACTTC.

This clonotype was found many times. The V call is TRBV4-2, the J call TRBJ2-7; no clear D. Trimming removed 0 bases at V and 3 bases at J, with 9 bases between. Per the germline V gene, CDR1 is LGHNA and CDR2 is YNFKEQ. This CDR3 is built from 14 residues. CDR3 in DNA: TGTGCCAGCAGCCAAGATTTAACGGACTACGAGCAGTACTTC. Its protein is CASSQDLTDYEQYF.

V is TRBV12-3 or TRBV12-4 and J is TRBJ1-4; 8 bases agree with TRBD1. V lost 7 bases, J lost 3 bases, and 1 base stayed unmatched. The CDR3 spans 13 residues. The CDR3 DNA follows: TGTGCCAGCACCAGGGGGCCTAATGAAAAACTGTTTTTT. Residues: CASTRGPNEKLFF.

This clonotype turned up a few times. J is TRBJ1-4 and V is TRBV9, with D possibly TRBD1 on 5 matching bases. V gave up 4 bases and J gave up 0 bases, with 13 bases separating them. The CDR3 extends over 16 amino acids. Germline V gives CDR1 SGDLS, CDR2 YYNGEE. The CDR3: CASSQTQAATNEKLFF. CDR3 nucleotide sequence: TGTGCCAGCAGCCAAACACAGGCGGCAACTAATGAAAAACTGTTTTTT.

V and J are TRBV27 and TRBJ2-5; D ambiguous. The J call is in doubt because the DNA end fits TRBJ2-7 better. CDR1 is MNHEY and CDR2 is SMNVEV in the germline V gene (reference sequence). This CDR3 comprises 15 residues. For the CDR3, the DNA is TGTGCCAGCAGTTTTCGGGCGGCGGCCCTCTACGAGCAGTACTTC. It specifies CASSFRAAALYEQYF.

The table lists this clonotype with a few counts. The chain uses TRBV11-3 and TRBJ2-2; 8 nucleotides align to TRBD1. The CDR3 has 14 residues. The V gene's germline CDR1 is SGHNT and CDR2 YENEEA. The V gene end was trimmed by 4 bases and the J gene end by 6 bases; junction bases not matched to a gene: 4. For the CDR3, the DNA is TGTGCCAGCAGCTCCCGCAGGGGGCCCGGGGAGCTGTTTTTT. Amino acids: CASSSRRGPGELFF.

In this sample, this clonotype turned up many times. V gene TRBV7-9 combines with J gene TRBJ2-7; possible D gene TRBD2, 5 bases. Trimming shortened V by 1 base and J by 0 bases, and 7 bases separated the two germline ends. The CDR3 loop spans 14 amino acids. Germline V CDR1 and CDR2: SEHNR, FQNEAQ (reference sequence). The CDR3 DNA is TGTGCCAGCAGCTTAGATGGGAGCTCCTACGAGCAGTACTTC. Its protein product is CASSLDGSSYEQYF.

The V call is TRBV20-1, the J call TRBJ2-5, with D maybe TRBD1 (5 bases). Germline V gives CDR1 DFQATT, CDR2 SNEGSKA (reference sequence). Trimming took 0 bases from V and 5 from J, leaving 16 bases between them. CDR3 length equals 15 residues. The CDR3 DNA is TGCAGTGCTAGAGATGGGAACGGGTCAGGGGAGACCCAGTACTTC. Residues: CSARDGNGSGETQYF.

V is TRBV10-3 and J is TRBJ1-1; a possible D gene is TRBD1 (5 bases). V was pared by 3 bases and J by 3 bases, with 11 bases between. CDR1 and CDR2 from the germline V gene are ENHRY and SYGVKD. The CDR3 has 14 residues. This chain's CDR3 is CAISDDRGYTEAFF. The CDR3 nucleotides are TGTGCCATCAGTGATGATAGGGGTTACACTGAAGCTTTCTTT.

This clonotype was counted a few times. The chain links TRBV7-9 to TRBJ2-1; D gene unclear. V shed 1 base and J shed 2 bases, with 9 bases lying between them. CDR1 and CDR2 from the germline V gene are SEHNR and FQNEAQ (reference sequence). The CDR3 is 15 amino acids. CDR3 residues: CASSLVGPAYNEQFF. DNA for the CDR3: TGTGCCAGCAGCTTAGTTGGCCCAGCCTACAATGAGCAGTTCTTC. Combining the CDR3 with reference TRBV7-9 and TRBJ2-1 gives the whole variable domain DTGVSQNPRHKITKRGQNVTFRCDPISEHNRLYWYRQTLGQGPEFLTYFQNEAQLEKSRLLSDRFSAERPKGSFSTLEIQRTEQGDSAMYLCASSLVGPAYNEQFFGPGTRLTVL.

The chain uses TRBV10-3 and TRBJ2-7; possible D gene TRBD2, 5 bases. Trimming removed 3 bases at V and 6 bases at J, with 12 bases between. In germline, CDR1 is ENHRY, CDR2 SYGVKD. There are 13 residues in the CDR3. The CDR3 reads CAISDASSGEQYF. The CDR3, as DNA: TGTGCCATCAGTGACGCTAGCTCGGGCGAGCAGTACTTC.

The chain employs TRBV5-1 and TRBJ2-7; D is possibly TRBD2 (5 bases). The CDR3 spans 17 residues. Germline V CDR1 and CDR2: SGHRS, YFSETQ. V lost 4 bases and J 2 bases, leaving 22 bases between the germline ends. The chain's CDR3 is CASSPERVDDGAYEQYF. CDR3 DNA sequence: TGCGCCAGCAGCCCGGAGAGGGTCGACGACGGAGCCTACGAGCAGTACTTC.

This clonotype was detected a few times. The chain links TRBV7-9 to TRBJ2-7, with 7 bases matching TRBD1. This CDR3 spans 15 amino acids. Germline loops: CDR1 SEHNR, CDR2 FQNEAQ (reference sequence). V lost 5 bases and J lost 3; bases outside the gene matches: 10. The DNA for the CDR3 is TGTGCCAGCAGCAGAATGGACAGGAGAATCTACGAGCAGTACTTC. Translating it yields CASSRMDRRIYEQYF. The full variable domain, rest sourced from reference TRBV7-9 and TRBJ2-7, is DTGVSQNPRHKITKRGQNVTFRCDPISEHNRLYWYRQTLGQGPEFLTYFQNEAQLEKSRLLSDRFSAERPKGSFSTLEIQRTEQGDSAMYLCASSRMDRRIYEQYFGPGTRLTVT.

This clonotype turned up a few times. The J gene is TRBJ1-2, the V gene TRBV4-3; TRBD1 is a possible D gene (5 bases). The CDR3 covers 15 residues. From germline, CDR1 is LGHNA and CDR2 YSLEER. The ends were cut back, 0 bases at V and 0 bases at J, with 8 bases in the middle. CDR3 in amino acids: CASSQDDSPNYGYTF. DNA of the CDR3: TGCGCCAGCAGCCAAGACGACAGCCCTAACTATGGCTACACCTTC.

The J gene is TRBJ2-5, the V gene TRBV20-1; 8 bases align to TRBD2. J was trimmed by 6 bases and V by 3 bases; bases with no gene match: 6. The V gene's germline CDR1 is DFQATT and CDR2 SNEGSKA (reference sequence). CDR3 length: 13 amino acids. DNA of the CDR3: TGCAGTGCTAGGAGCGGGAGTTGGAAGACCCAGTACTTC. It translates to CSARSGSWKTQYF.

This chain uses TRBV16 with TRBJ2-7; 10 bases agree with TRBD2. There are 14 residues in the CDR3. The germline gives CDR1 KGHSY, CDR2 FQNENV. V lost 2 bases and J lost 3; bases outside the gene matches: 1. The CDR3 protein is CASSQRLAGYEQYF. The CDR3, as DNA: TGTGCCAGCAGCCAACGACTAGCGGGCTACGAGCAGTACTTC.

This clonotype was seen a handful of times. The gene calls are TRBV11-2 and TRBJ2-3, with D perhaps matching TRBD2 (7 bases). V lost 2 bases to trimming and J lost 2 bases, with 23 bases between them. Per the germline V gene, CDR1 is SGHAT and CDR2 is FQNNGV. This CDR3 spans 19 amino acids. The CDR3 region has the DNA TGTGCCAGCAGCTTAAAAAGGGGGGGTTTAAACCTCTTCACAGATACGCAGTATTTT. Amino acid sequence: CASSLKRGGLNLFTDTQYF.